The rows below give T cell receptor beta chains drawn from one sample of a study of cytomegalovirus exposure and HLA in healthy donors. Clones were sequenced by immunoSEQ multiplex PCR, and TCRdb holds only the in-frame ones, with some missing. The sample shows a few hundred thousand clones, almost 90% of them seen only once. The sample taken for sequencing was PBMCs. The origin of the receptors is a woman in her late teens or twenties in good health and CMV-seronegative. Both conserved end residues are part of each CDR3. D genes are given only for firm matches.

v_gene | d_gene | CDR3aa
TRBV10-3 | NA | CAISDLVLGGANVLTF
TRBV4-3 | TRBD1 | CASSRIQGTNSPLHF
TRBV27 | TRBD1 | CASSVLAGGASNEQFF
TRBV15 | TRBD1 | CATSRGQTGGADTQYF
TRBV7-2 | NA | CASSLAPSRGSKHEQFF
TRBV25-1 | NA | CASSEYPGSKRTDTQYF
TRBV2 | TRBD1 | CASRQGQTNYGYTF
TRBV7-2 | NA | CASSFRTKNTEAFF
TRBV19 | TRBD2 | CASSTTSGPKAQYF
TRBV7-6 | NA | CASSSRQGLGETQYF
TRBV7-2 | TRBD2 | CASSLFLGGQETQYF
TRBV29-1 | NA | CSVVHGGTEAFF
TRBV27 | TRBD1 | CASSLWAGQGSSPLHF
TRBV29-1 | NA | CSVVYRDYGYTF
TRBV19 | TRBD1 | CASRIPGQAFETEAFF
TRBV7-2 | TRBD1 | CASSSTGTAVYEQYF
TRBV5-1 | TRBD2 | CASSPGGAGGQETQYF
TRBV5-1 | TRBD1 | CASRDRVSTDTQYF
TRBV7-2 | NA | CASSPITSTDTQYF
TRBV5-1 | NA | CASSPRLVPRGFSGANVLTF
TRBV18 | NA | CASSRTVEDEQFF
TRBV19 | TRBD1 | CASSITPGQGIDYGYTF
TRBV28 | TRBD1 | CASTGTENTEAFF
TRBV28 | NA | CASSSAAGRGTEAFF
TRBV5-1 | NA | CATNPGVSHEQYF
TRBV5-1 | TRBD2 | CASSLERGVNTGELFF
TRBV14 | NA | CATSSRVGTGANVLTF
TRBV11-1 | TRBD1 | CASSPGQGRYADNEQFF
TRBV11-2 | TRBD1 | CASSLYRTGSNEQFF
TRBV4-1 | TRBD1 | CASSQARQGSAGANVLTF
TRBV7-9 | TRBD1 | CASSHGQGIEQYF
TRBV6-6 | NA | CASSYRQFPTNEKLFF
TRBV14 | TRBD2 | CASRVAGGPSNEQFF
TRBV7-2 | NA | CASSPRQGGSTDTQYF
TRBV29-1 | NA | CSVEGWQGSTDTQYF